The 30 T cell receptor beta chains listed next were all sequenced from one sample in a study of blood T cells in healthy people across ages. Primers used in a second PCR of roughly 7 to 11 cycles were a sample-barcoded 5' primer and a J-beta primer mix. Each CDR3 protein gets one entry after TCRdb re-called the 5' RACE reads with MiXCR. The sample has some 760,000 distinct CDR3 sequences; more than 20% are singletons. This sample was also put to use in a study of T cells of mothers and their children.

Sequencing was performed on blood. The receptors originated from a boy aged 5-17 years in good health.

This clonotype showed up just a few times. The V call is TRBV11-2, the J call TRBJ1-4; D might be TRBD1 (6 bases). CDR3 length: 15 residues. V shed 6 bases and J shed 8 bases, with 19 bases lying between them. Germline V CDR1 and CDR2: SGHAT, FQNNGV. As DNA, the CDR3 is TGTGCCAGCAGACCCCGAGGGGGAGGTTTCGAAAAACTGTTTTTT. Amino acid sequence: CASRPRGGGFEKLFF.

CDR3 nucleotide sequence: TGCGCCAGCAGTGGGGGTCGGAGTAGGTACAATGAGCAGTTCTTC. It codes for CASSGGRSRYNEQFF. The chain uses TRBV10-1 and TRBJ2-1; the D is unclear. Germline-derived CDR1 and CDR2 are WNHNN and SYGVQD (reference sequence). The CDR3 length is 15 residues. With 4 bases removed from V and 4 bases from J, the gap between germline ends came to 14 bases.

The chain combines TRBV20-1 with TRBJ1-2; TRBD1 aligns across 7 bases. Trimming at V came to 5 bases and at J to 6 bases, leaving 9 bases not matched to a gene. CDR1 and CDR2 from the germline V gene are DFQATT and SNEGSKA (reference sequence). This CDR3 is built from 13 residues. The CDR3 DNA reads TGCAGTGCTGGCGACAGGGTTAGCCATGGCTACACCTTC. Translating it yields CSAGDRVSHGYTF.

In this sample, this clonotype turned up a few times. This rearrangement joins TRBV2 to TRBJ2-5, with D perhaps assigned TRBD1 or TRBD2 (5 bases each). CDR1 is SNHLY, CDR2 FYNNEI, per germline. V dropped 10 bases and J dropped 5 bases, with 20 bases sitting between them. The CDR3 is 14 amino acids. The CDR3 coding sequence is TGTGCCACCCTGGGGGAGAACCCTCGGGAGACCCAGTACTTC. It specifies CATLGENPRETQYF.

The CDR3 sequence: CASRPGTVITMNTEAFF. In DNA, the CDR3 is TGTGCCAGCAGGCCCGGGACAGTTATTACCATGAACACTGAAGCTTTCTTT. The chain combines TRBV7-8 with TRBJ1-1; 7 bases map to TRBD1. Trimming at V came to 6 bases and at J to 0 bases, leaving 13 bases not matched to a gene. Germline V gene lookup returns CDR1 SGHVS and CDR2 FQNEAQ. The CDR3 runs 17 residues. Supplemented by reference TRBV7-8 and TRBJ1-1, the full variable domain reads GAGVSQSPRYKVAKRGQDVALRCDPISGHVSLFWYQQALGQGPEFLTYFQNEAQLDKSGLPSDRFFAERPEGSVSTLKIQRTQQEDSAVYLCASRPGTVITMNTEAFFGQGTRLTVV.

This clonotype has a handful of counts. CDR3 protein: CASSLRPGLKADTQYF. The CDR3 nucleotides are TGTGCCAGCAGCTTACGTCCCGGTCTCAAAGCAGATACGCAGTATTTT. The chain combines TRBV7-3 with TRBJ2-3; no firm D call. The CDR3 totals 16 residues. Germline CDR1 reads SGHTA; CDR2 reads FQGTGA. Trimming left V 2 bases short and J 4 bases short, with 16 bases between.

This clonotype was counted between two and nine times. The J gene is TRBJ2-3, the V gene TRBV20-1; 8 nucleotides agree with TRBD1. V lost 0 bases to trimming and J lost 3 bases; unmatched junction nucleotides: 5. Germline values: CDR1 DFQATT, CDR2 SNEGSKA (reference sequence). This CDR3 spans 15 amino acids. CDR3: CSARDHTGGTDTQYF. The CDR3 DNA sequence: TGCAGTGCTAGAGACCATACAGGGGGTACAGATACGCAGTATTTT.

The genes are TRBV29-1 and TRBJ2-1; no definite D call. The CDR3 totals 12 residues. Germline V lookup: CDR1 SQVTM, CDR2 ANQGSEA. Trimming left V 1 base short and J 5 bases short, with 6 bases between. CDR3 DNA sequence: TGCAGCGTTGAAGTTATGAACAATGAGCAGTTCTTC. Translating gives CSVEVMNNEQFF.

This clonotype occurred many times. This chain links TRBV29-1 with TRBJ2-5; 10 bases align to TRBD2. V gave up 3 bases and J gave up 5 bases; unmatched junction bases: 6. Germline V gene data show CDR1 as SQVTM and CDR2 as ANQGSEA. CDR3 length equals 14 residues. This CDR3 is CSVDQAGGSETQYF. The DNA for the CDR3 is TGCAGCGTTGATCAAGCGGGAGGGTCTGAGACCCAGTACTTC. Variable domain in full (rest from reference TRBV29-1 and TRBJ2-5): SAVISQKPSRDICQRGTSLTIQCQVDSQVTMMFWYRQQPGQSLTLIATANQGSEATYESGFVIDKFPISRPNLTFSTLTVSNMSPEDSSIYLCSVDQAGGSETQYFGPGTRLLVL.

This clonotype has a handful of counts. The chain employs TRBV28 and TRBJ2-2; D might be TRBD2 (6 bases). The CDR3 totals 16 residues. Trimming took 4 bases from V and 1 from J, leaving 13 bases between them. CDR1 is MDHEN and CDR2 is SYDVKM in the germline V gene. The chain's CDR3 is CASSSTGTWNTGELFF. CDR3 DNA sequence: TGTGCCAGCAGTTCGACCGGGACTTGGAACACCGGGGAGCTGTTTTTT.

This clonotype was seen only a few times. The CDR3 DNA reads TGTGCCAGCAGCTTAATTGGCGGGACCTCGGTCGATACGCAGTATTTT. Translating gives CASSLIGGTSVDTQYF. The rearrangement uses TRBV7-3 and TRBJ2-3, with a possible D match to TRBD2 (6 bases). The CDR3 is made up of 16 amino acids. Trimming cost V 1 base and J 6 bases, with 17 bases left between them. Germline assignment: CDR1 SGHTA and CDR2 FQGTGA.

This chain uses TRBV29-1 with TRBJ1-4; 9 positions agree with TRBD1. V gave up 3 bases and J gave up 4 bases; unmatched junction bases: 3. Germline V gene sequence: CDR1 SQVTM, CDR2 ANQGSEA. CDR3 length: 14 residues. The chain's CDR3 is CSVDTGGINEKLFF. As DNA, the CDR3 is TGCAGCGTTGACACAGGGGGCATTAATGAAAAACTGTTTTTT.

V gene TRBV6-5 combines with J gene TRBJ1-1; 12 nucleotides line up with TRBD1. The ends lost 6 bases at V and 2 bases at J; junction bases unmatched: 10. The CDR3 is 17 residues long. The germline V gene has CDR1 MNHEY and CDR2 SVGAGI. The CDR3: CASSRPGQGAGNTEAFF. CDR3 coding DNA: TGTGCCAGCAGCCGACCGGGACAGGGGGCGGGTAACACTGAAGCTTTCTTT.

This clonotype was seen a few times. The chain couples TRBV11-2 to TRBJ1-1; the match to TRBD1 covers 9 bases. The CDR3 is 15 residues long. From germline, CDR1 is SGHAT and CDR2 FQNNGV. V shed 4 bases, J shed 10 bases, and the junction held 13 bases outside the gene matches. The CDR3 sequence: CASSSSGTGIFRAFF. As DNA, the CDR3 is TGTGCCAGCAGCTCCTCCGGGACAGGGATTTTCCGAGCTTTCTTT.

This clonotype was counted only a few times. The V call is TRBV6-6, the J call TRBJ2-7; 10 bases are shared with TRBD2. CDR3 length: 16 residues. Per the germline V gene, CDR1 is MNHNY and CDR2 is SVGAGI (reference sequence). V dropped 2 bases and J dropped 0; count of bases not matched to a gene: 4. CDR3 sequence reads: CASSYLSGGSSYEQYF. The DNA of the CDR3 is TGTGCCAGCAGTTACCTTAGCGGGGGGAGCTCCTACGAGCAGTACTTC.

The chain is built from TRBV6-2 or TRBV6-3 and TRBJ2-5; no definite D call. CDR1 and CDR2 (germline): MNHEY, SVGEGT. The V end lost 0 bases, the J end lost 1 base, and 9 bases lay between the germline ends. This CDR3 has 15 residues. The CDR3 is CASSYSRNGQETQYF. CDR3 DNA: TGTGCCAGCAGTTACTCGAGGAACGGCCAAGAGACCCAGTACTTC.

This clonotype has more than one count but fewer than ten. The V gene is TRBV18, the J gene TRBJ2-6; TRBD1 or TRBD2 may be the D gene (6 bases each). Germline loops: CDR1 KGHSH, CDR2 LQKENI. This CDR3 is 16 amino acids long. V was pared by 2 bases and J by 4 bases, with 12 bases between. CDR3 sequence reads: CASSPRGTSGANVLTF. The CDR3 region has the DNA TGTGCCAGCTCACCAAGGGGGACTTCCGGGGCCAACGTCCTGACTTTC.

This chain joins TRBV12-3 or TRBV12-4 and TRBJ1-4; the D is unclear. Between the trimmed V and J ends, which lost 3 bases and 7 bases, there was a span of 12 bases. CDR3 length: 14 amino acids. The CDR3 spells CASSFYKGGEKLFF. CDR3 DNA sequence: TGTGCCAGCAGTTTCTACAAGGGAGGTGAAAAACTGTTTTTT.

The rearrangement uses TRBV7-9 and TRBJ1-5; D gene unclear. V was trimmed by 4 bases and J by 9 bases, leaving 10 bases between them. This CDR3 region has 12 residues. Germline assignment: CDR1 SEHNR and CDR2 FQNEAQ (reference sequence). CDR3 nucleotides: TGTGCCAGCAGCTCGGGCGATCGGCCCCAGCATTTT. This encodes CASSSGDRPQHF.

This clonotype was detected a few times. This sequence joins TRBV10-3 and TRBJ2-1, with D unclear. From germline, CDR1 is ENHRY and CDR2 SYGVKD. This CDR3 has 15 residues. Deletions cut 4 bases from V and 0 bases from J, with 10 bases between. The CDR3: CAISVSGSSYNEQFF. The CDR3 DNA sequence: TGTGCCATCAGTGTGTCCGGCAGCTCCTACAATGAGCAGTTCTTC.

The rearrangement uses TRBV4-3 and TRBJ2-7, with 8 bases matching TRBD1. CDR3 size: 16 residues. The junction had 7 bases not matched to a gene; V was cut back by 1 base and J by 2 bases. Germline V gene sequence: CDR1 LGHNA, CDR2 YSLEER. The CDR3 DNA follows: TGCGCCAGCAGCCAAGGACCGGGACAGGAGCCCTACGAGCAGTACTTC. Protein: CASSQGPGQEPYEQYF.

The chain links TRBV7-9 to TRBJ2-1, with 13 bases fitting TRBD2. Germline loops: CDR1 SEHNR, CDR2 FQNEAQ (reference sequence). The ends lost 5 bases at V and 8 bases at J; junction bases unmatched: 6. The CDR3 is made up of 15 amino acids. The CDR3 bases are TGTGCCAGCAGCCTTAGACTAGCGGGGGGCGATGAGCAGTTCTTC. Translation gives CASSLRLAGGDEQFF.

The CDR3 bases are TGTGCCAGCAGCTTGGGGCGGACCTACGAGCAGTACGTC. This codes for CASSLGRTYEQYV. The chain is built from TRBV7-2 and TRBJ2-7; perhaps TRBD1 as D (5 bases). Germline lookup yields CDR1 SGHTA and CDR2 FQGNSA. The CDR3 runs 13 residues. V lost 3 bases and J lost 2, with 8 bases in between.

This clonotype was seen a handful of times. The V and J genes are TRBV6-2 or TRBV6-3 and TRBJ2-1, with unresolved D. The V end was cut by 2 bases, the J end by 1 base, with 9 bases between. Germline-derived CDR1 and CDR2 are MNHEY and SVGEGT. This CDR3 is built from 15 residues. For the CDR3, the DNA is TGTGCCAGCAGTTACCCCGCGGAGTCCTACAATGAGCAGTTCTTC. The encoded protein is CASSYPAESYNEQFF.

The CDR3 loop reads CASSVEVWAFDGELFF. The DNA for the CDR3 is TGTGCCAGCAGCGTAGAAGTATGGGCGTTCGACGGGGAGCTGTTTTTT. The rearrangement joins TRBV9 to TRBJ2-2, with no clear D. CDR3 length equals 16 residues. Germline V gene lookup returns CDR1 SGDLS and CDR2 YYNGEE. V gave up 0 bases and J gave up 7 bases, with 16 bases separating them.

This clonotype was detected ten times or more. The chain carries TRBV20-1 and TRBJ2-5, with D hard to call. The CDR3 runs 13 residues. Per the germline V gene, CDR1 is DFQATT and CDR2 is SNEGSKA (reference sequence). Trimming left V 2 bases short and J 2 bases short, with 9 bases between. The CDR3 is CSARPGGQETQYF. The CDR3 DNA reads as TGCAGTGCTAGACCCGGTGGACAAGAGACCCAGTACTTC.

This clonotype was counted a few times. V is TRBV27 and J is TRBJ2-5; 7 bases are a match to TRBD1. The CDR3 runs 15 residues. J was trimmed by 5 bases and V by 5 bases; bases with no gene match: 11. In germline, CDR1 is MNHEY, CDR2 SMNVEV (reference sequence). CDR3 sequence: CASSPGTEIRETQYF. The CDR3 region has the DNA TGTGCCAGCAGTCCTGGGACAGAGATAAGGGAGACCCAGTACTTC.

This chain links TRBV24-1 with TRBJ2-5; 7 nucleotides match TRBD2. Germline lookup yields CDR1 KGHDR and CDR2 SFDVKD. The CDR3 consists of 13 residues. Trimming cost V 1 base and J 7 bases; bases outside gene matches: 2. In DNA, the CDR3 is TGTGCCACCAGTGATTTCTCGGGGGGGACCCAGTACTTC. This encodes CATSDFSGGTQYF.

Comments on this clonotype: A read error may account for a junction end that differs from germline. The rearrangement links TRBV29-1 to TRBJ2-3; no firm D call. Germline lookup yields CDR1 SQVTM and CDR2 ANQGSEA. The CDR3 spans 13 residues. CDR3 bases: TGCAGCGTAGGACCGATCCACACAGATTCGCAGTATTTT. Protein sequence: CSVGPIHTDSQYF.

This clonotype was observed at least ten times. Written as DNA, the CDR3 is TGTGCCAGCTCACCGGTCGGCGGGCTTAGTCAAGAGACCCAGTACTTC. Translated, it gives CASSPVGGLSQETQYF. The chain has TRBV18 and TRBJ2-5; possibly TRBD2 for D (5 bases). V lost 3 bases and J lost 2, with 16 bases in between. Germline values: CDR1 KGHSH, CDR2 LQKENI. This CDR3 contains 16 residues.